This TCR beta chain was captured in a study of blood T cell repertoires in COVID-19. Study information: Acute and convalescent COVID-19 samples came from the United States, Italy and Spain. Sample material is recorded as cDNA or gDNA derived from T cells, B-cell-depleted T cells, or PBMCs.

In the source study's methods: Reference gene primer amplification gave nucleated cell count estimates. Sequenced by immunoSEQ multiplex PCR; TCRdb stores in-frame clones only, minus some. V, J and clone size are those of that table, while D and trimming were read from the DNA. This sample has about 60,000 clones, with around 85% found just once. The V segment lost 9 bases and the J segment 2 bases; nucleotides outside the gene matches: 9. The CDR3 runs 15 residues. CDR1 is MNHEY, CDR2 SMNVEV, per germline (reference sequence). This sequence originates from a woman between 65 and 79 years old with acute or convalescent COVID-19. The J gene is TRBJ1-5, the V gene TRBV27; 8 bases are a match to TRBD1. Material for sequencing was peripheral blood. CDR3 DNA: TGTGCCAGTCGGGACAGGCCGAGTGGCAATCAGCCCCAGCATTTT. Translated: CASRDRPSGNQPQHF.